This entry is about one TCR beta chain. Its specificity is not known. These data belong to a study of Ad26.COV2.S vaccination and SARS-CoV-2 variants. Study at large: Administration of Ad26.COV2.S was intramuscular, either once or twice 56 days apart.

Germline CDR1 and CDR2: MNHEY and SVGAGI. The CDR3 consists of 14 residues. V lost 4 bases and J lost 5; bases outside the gene matches: 7. Treatment given: around 19 received Ad26.COV2.S at low or high dose, single or two shots; about 5 received placebo; per-sample allocation not given. Day 63 after the first vaccine or placebo injection was the time point for sampling. TCRdb's table, derived via immunoSEQ multiplex PCR, lists solely in-frame clones and lacks some. The sample yields about 350,000 clones, about 85% seen once. Findings and limits, study-wide: Ad26.COV2.S recipients had broader spike-specific TCRs (P = 0.0014). Following vaccination, spike-specific CD8+ and CD4+ T cell responses reportedly exhibited substantial breadth. From the TCR breadth and depth analyses, total T cell responses may have been underestimated.

The V and J genes are TRBV6-5 and TRBJ2-7; 8 nucleotides align to TRBD2. The sequence came from a person aged 18 to 59 who received the Ad26.COV2.S COVID-19 vaccine or a placebo. The source was peripheral blood, collected in a trial of Ad26.COV2.S vaccine versus placebo. This CDR3 reads CASSFRGGLDEQYF. CDR3 in DNA: TGTGCCAGCAGTTTTCGGGGGGGTCTCGACGAGCAGTACTTC.